This TCR beta chain was retrieved from a study of T cells in Graves' hyperthyroidism and ophthalmopathy (dated by TCRdb to the late 2010s). Regarding the study in general: Peripheral blood samples were taken at initial diagnosis, before any treatment was given. In addition, the study compared T-cell repertoires in thyroid tissue and in blood from about 6 Graves' hyperthyroidism patients. For training and testing, the 95 to 100 patients in the discovery cohort were randomly divided in a 7:3 ratio. TCR Vbeta CDR3 sequencing of 140 or so peripheral blood samples (43 ophthalmopathy, 75 to 80 hyperthyroidism and around 17 progressor patients) is reported in the paper. Whether ophthalmopathy could be predicted prospectively was tested in an independent validation cohort made up of 18 to 20 hyperthyroidism patients plus 17 patients who later progressed to ophthalmopathy. To identify TCR V-J signatures that set the groups apart, the researchers used a discovery cohort of 100 or so patients, made up of under 45 with Graves' ophthalmopathy and some 60 with stable Graves' hyperthyroidism. After blood sampling, hyperthyroidism patients were treated with methimazole at a starting dose of 30 mg daily, and ophthalmopathy patients were treated with high-dose intravenous methylprednisolone. Results the study describes overall, beyond this receptor: In cross-validation, a model built on a 13 V-J signature told ophthalmopathy apart from stable hyperthyroidism with approximately 90% sensitivity and about 81% specificity, and in testing the same model reached 80%/75%. In validation, the model predicted progression to ophthalmopathy with over 60% sensitivity and around 72% specificity, a median of 6.5 months before onset. Most expanded thyroid clonotypes (frequency above 0.001) were also detected in blood, suggesting blood repertoires may reflect thyroid immune responses. No statistical method was used to set the sample size in advance, and investigators knew the group allocation.

The TCR beta CDR3 regions were amplified from RNA transcripts. For the first round of RT-PCR on the TCR CDR3, the HTBI primer set was used together with the Qiagen OneStep RT-PCR kit. The libraries were constructed in a second round of multiplex PCR and then size-selected and purified. Sequencing of the libraries was done on an Illumina HiSeq2000 using paired-end 100 bp reads. The authors processed their data as follows. SOAPnuke was used to process the raw data, with reads discarded if the reads contained adapters or uncalled bases, had a mean Phred below 15, or lacked an exact constant-primer or identifier match. High-quality paired reads were merged with COPE v1.2.5, and unique nucleotide sequences were defined as clonotypes. Clonotypes were aligned to IMGT TRBV, TRBD and TRBJ reference segments using MiTCR v1.1. Only V-J combinations with frequency above 0.0001, covering approximately 99% of repertoires, were analysed. A TCS score was defined as the ratio between F50 (clonal expansion) and ExV (chaos), using BLOSUM62-based TCRdist between CDR3 peptides within each V-J. Welch's t-statistics and random forest reduced around 550 V-J features to 13, which were used in a naive Bayes classifier (R e1071). In TCRdb, the public reads were trimmed at Q25 with fastp and aligned with MiXCR, with productive beta chains retained. Duplicate CDR3 protein sequences are folded into a single record with the most common DNA and genes. The V and J calls and clone size are TCRdb's, not the authors'. This sample holds 330,000 or so distinct CDR3 sequences; roughly 19% were observed only once. Clones ranked in the top ten supply about 35% of the sample.

This clonotype was seen at least ten times. The specificity of this receptor is unknown. No per-base quality is available; no much larger clone lies one base away. In the ophthalmopathy patients, disease was moderately to severely active, with a Clinical Activity Score of 3 or more, a NOSPECS grade of 4 or more, and a duration of less than 3 months. The study excluded patients with uncontrolled infections, other autoimmune diseases, pregnancy or lactation. Diagnoses were based on clinical symptoms, serum thyroxine and TRAb, thyroid ultrasound and orbital computed tomography. PBMCs were isolated from 8 to 10 ml of fresh peripheral blood by Ficoll-Paque density gradient centrifugation. Trizol reagent was used to extract total RNA, and RNA quality was then checked on an Agilent 2100 Bioanalyzer. Sequenced input: blood. The sequence came from a man aged 50-60 years with Graves' ophthalmopathy.

The DNA sequence is given as TGTGCCAGCAGCTTAAACTTACTTAGCTCCTACAATGAGCAGTTCTTC. Translated, this gives CASSLNLLSSYNEQFF. The chain is made from TRBV11-1 and TRBJ2-1; the D gene lacks a confident call. There are 16 amino acids in the CDR3, from cysteine to phenylalanine inclusive. Only the CDR3 region is kept as DNA, spanning 48 bases read in frame from base 1. CDR1 is given as SGHAT and CDR2 as FQDESV, both from the germline V gene (reference sequence). Relative to germline, V is 2 bases shorter and J is 0 bases shorter, with 11 bases between their ends.